A single sample is the source of the 28 T cell receptor beta chains below, sequenced in a study of identical twins. TCRdb ran MiXCR on the 5' RACE reads and lists one entry per CDR3 protein. Seen here are roughly 1,500,000 distinct CDR3 sequences, about 30% observed once, and the top ten hold about 0.27%. The sequenced sample was cord blood. The receptors shown here come from a newborn girl in good health.

This clonotype was seen a handful of times. The genes are TRBV20-1 and TRBJ1-6; 7 bases agree with TRBD1. V lost 5 bases, J lost 0 bases, and 4 bases stayed unmatched. The CDR3 runs 15 residues. Germline V CDR1 and CDR2: DFQATT, SNEGSKA (reference sequence). The CDR3: CSAGDSTSYNSPLHF. The CDR3 DNA sequence: TGCAGTGCTGGGGACAGCACCTCCTATAATTCACCCCTCCACTTT.

About this clonotype: The junction differs from germline at one of its ends, possibly a read error. The rearrangement uses TRBV7-2 and TRBJ2-1; TRBD2 might be the D (5 bases). CDR1 is SGHTA, CDR2 FQGNSA, per germline. The CDR3 has 15 residues. Here the CDR3 DNA reads TGTGCCAGCAGCTTAGGAGGGAGTAGCTACGATGAGCAGTTCTTC. This translates into CASSLGGSSYDEQFF. Based on the CDR3 plus reference TRBV7-2 and TRBJ2-1, the full variable domain is GAGVSQSPSNKVTEKGKDVELRCDPISGHTALYWYRQSLGQGLEFLIYFQGNSAPDKSGLPSDRFSAERTGGSVSTLTIQRTQQEDSAVYLCASSLGGSSYDEQFFGPGTRLTVL.

The chain employs TRBV27 and TRBJ1-1; no firm D call. Per the germline V gene, CDR1 is MNHEY and CDR2 is SMNVEV (reference sequence). V was cut by 6 bases and J by 2 bases, with 16 bases left in between. The CDR3 has 15 residues. The CDR3 DNA is TGTGCCAGCAGGCCGAGAAGTCCGGTAAACACTGAAGCTTTCTTT. Translated, it gives CASRPRSPVNTEAFF.

This clonotype appeared a few times. V gene TRBV14 combines with J gene TRBJ2-1, with 8 bases fitting TRBD2. Germline V gene sequence: CDR1 SGHDN, CDR2 FVKESK. The CDR3 sequence is 17 residues long. The trim removed 1 base at V and 3 bases at J, leaving 8 bases unmatched. The CDR3: CASSQGGGLGIYNEQFF. CDR3 coding DNA: TGTGCCAGCAGCCAAGGGGGGGGACTAGGAATCTACAATGAGCAGTTCTTC.

The chain uses TRBV6-5 and TRBJ2-7; 7 positions agree with TRBD1. Germline assignment: CDR1 MNHEY and CDR2 SVGAGI. The CDR3 sequence is 13 residues long. V trimming: 2 bases; J trimming: 6 bases; junction bases outside the gene matches: 4. This CDR3 is CASSYQGVSEQYF. The DNA for the CDR3 is TGTGCCAGCAGTTACCAGGGGGTATCCGAGCAGTACTTC.

This clonotype was found a few times. The chain combines TRBV12-3 or TRBV12-4 with TRBJ2-5; D gene uncertain. Trimming pared 8 bases from V and 3 bases from J, leaving 16 bases between. This CDR3 comprises 14 residues. This chain's CDR3 is CASSLGNRKETQYF. The CDR3 coding sequence is TGTGCCAGCTCCCTGGGGAATAGGAAAGAGACCCAGTACTTC.

The J gene is TRBJ2-1, the V gene TRBV7-9; 8 bases fit TRBD2. Per germline, CDR1 SEHNR and CDR2 FQNEAQ (reference sequence). The CDR3 runs to 22 residues. V was clipped by 5 bases and J by 5 bases; unmatched bases: 29. In DNA, the CDR3 is TGTGCCAGCAGCCTCTACCTATGGCGGGAGGTACCCTGGGATGACAGCGACAATGAGCAGTTCTTC. Translated: CASSLYLWREVPWDDSDNEQFF.

This clonotype has just a few counts. A clone one base away is much larger, so this may be a read error. The chain carries TRBV5-1 and TRBJ2-5; 10 nucleotides line up with TRBD1. The J call may not be correct, given that the DNA end is closer to TRBJ2-7. The CDR3 loop spans 15 amino acids. CDR1 and CDR2 (germline): SGHRS, YFSETQ. CDR3 DNA sequence: TGCGCCAGCAGCTTGGACGGGACAGGGGCCTACGAGCAGTACTTC. Its translation: CASSLDGTGAYEQYF.

The genes are TRBV12-3 or TRBV12-4 and TRBJ1-2; 9 bases match TRBD1. The J segment lost 0 bases and the V segment lost 4 bases, leaving 6 bases of the junction unmatched. CDR3 length equals 16 residues. The CDR3 spells CASSSSGQGTNYGYTF. The CDR3 DNA sequence: TGTGCCAGCAGTTCCTCAGGACAGGGGACTAACTATGGCTACACCTTC.

The gene calls are TRBV2 and TRBJ1-6; D unclear. The CDR3 runs 15 residues. The germline V gene has CDR1 SNHLY and CDR2 FYNNEI. V was trimmed by 6 bases and J by 0 bases, leaving 9 bases between them. The CDR3: CASRHIFSYNSPLHF. The CDR3 coding sequence is TGTGCCAGCAGACACATTTTCTCCTATAATTCACCCCTCCACTTT.

This rearrangement joins TRBV3-1 to TRBJ1-6; unclear D gene. Germline-derived CDR1 and CDR2 are LGHDT and YNNKEL (reference sequence). The CDR3 sequence is 15 residues long. The V end lost 0 bases, the J end lost 7 bases, and 10 bases lay between the germline ends. The CDR3 region has the DNA TGTGCCAGCAGCCAAGAATTTAGGTCCAATTCACCCCTCCACTTT. The encoded protein is CASSQEFRSNSPLHF. Full variable domain (rest looked up from reference TRBV3-1 and TRBJ1-6): DTAVSQTPKYLVTQMGNDKSIKCEQNLGHDTMYWYKQDSKKFLKIMFSYNNKELIINETVPNRFSPKSPDKAHLNLHINSLELGDSAVYFCASSQEFRSNSPLHFGNGTRLTVT.

This clonotype showed up just a few times. The chain combines TRBV24-1 with TRBJ1-5; TRBD1 aligns across 8 bases. The CDR3 is 15 amino acids. Germline V gene lookup returns CDR1 KGHDR and CDR2 SFDVKD. The V gene end was trimmed by 4 bases and the J gene end by 10 bases; junction bases not matched to a gene: 11. The CDR3 coding sequence is TGTGCCACCAGTGACCGCGGGACAGGTGGACACCCCCAGCATTTT. Its protein is CATSDRGTGGHPQHF.

The rearrangement links TRBV15 to TRBJ1-1; 8 bases map to TRBD1. Germline lookup yields CDR1 LNHNV and CDR2 YYDKDF (reference sequence). The CDR3 is made up of 15 amino acids. The ends lost 2 bases at V and 5 bases at J; junction bases unmatched: 7. This CDR3 reads CATSRPQGAGTEAFF. DNA for the CDR3: TGTGCCACCAGCAGACCTCAGGGGGCAGGTACTGAAGCTTTCTTT.

V gene TRBV7-9 combines with J gene TRBJ1-1; possible D gene TRBD1, 6 bases. Trimming took off 3 bases at V and 6 bases at J, with 11 bases between the two ends. The CDR3 is made up of 13 amino acids. Germline V gene lookup returns CDR1 SEHNR and CDR2 FQNEAQ (reference sequence). The CDR3 here is CASSFEGGSEAFF. CDR3 in DNA: TGTGCCAGCAGCTTTGAGGGGGGGTCTGAAGCTTTCTTT.

The chain employs TRBV12-3 or TRBV12-4 and TRBJ1-5; tentative D call: TRBD1 (6 bases). V lost 11 bases to trimming and J lost 7 bases, with 21 bases between them. This CDR3 has 14 amino acids. The CDR3 DNA follows: TGTGCCTCCTCCCTCAACAGGGTATCCCAGCCCCAGCATTTT. It yields the protein CASSLNRVSQPQHF.

The rearrangement uses TRBV28 and TRBJ1-1; 7 bases agree with TRBD1. The CDR3 contains 14 residues. Germline assignment: CDR1 MDHEN and CDR2 SYDVKM. V lost 3 bases and J lost 3; bases outside the gene matches: 4. This CDR3 reads CASSLTGKDTEAFF. As DNA, the CDR3 is TGTGCCAGCAGTTTGACAGGGAAGGACACTGAAGCTTTCTTT.

The chain employs TRBV4-1 and TRBJ2-1, with unresolved D. The CDR3 is 13 amino acids. V was clipped by 2 bases and J by 7 bases, with 9 bases between them. The V gene's germline CDR1 is MGHRA and CDR2 YSYEKL. The CDR3, as DNA: TGCGCCAGCAGCCAAATACAGAGAAATGAGCAGTTCTTC. It translates to CASSQIQRNEQFF.

This clonotype was seen more than once but under ten times. This sequence joins TRBV12-5 and TRBJ1-2; possibly TRBD1 for D (5 bases). The CDR3 has 15 residues. V lost 7 bases, J lost 0 bases, and 15 bases lay in between. Per germline, CDR1 LGHNT and CDR2 FRNRAP. Here the CDR3 DNA reads TGTGCTAGTGCCCCGGGGGGTCTCCCTAACTATGGCTACACCTTC. Protein product: CASAPGGLPNYGYTF.

V usage is TRBV19 and J usage is TRBJ2-5; the D gene is possibly TRBD2 (6 bases). With the DNA end fitting TRBJ2-7 better, the J assignment may be wrong. Germline lookup yields CDR1 LNHDA and CDR2 SQIVND (reference sequence). The CDR3 has 14 amino acids. CDR3 region: CASSMDLAPYEQYF. DNA for the CDR3: TGTGCCAGTAGTATGGATCTAGCGCCCTACGAGCAGTACTTC.

This clonotype was seen a handful of times. A much bigger clone sits one base away, suggesting this may be a read error. This rearrangement joins TRBV10-3 to TRBJ2-3, with D maybe TRBD2 (6 bases). Trimming took 8 bases from V and 0 from J, leaving 6 bases between them. Germline CDR1 ENHRY, CDR2 SYGVKD. The CDR3 runs 12 residues. In DNA form, the CDR3 reads TGTGCCATCGGGACTAGCACAGATACGCAGTATTTT. Its translation is CAIGTSTDTQYF.

The chain recombines TRBV24-1 with TRBJ2-2; 7 nucleotides align to TRBD1. V shed 0 bases and J 4 bases; nucleotides not matched to a gene: 10. The CDR3 consists of 18 residues. From germline, CDR1 is KGHDR and CDR2 SFDVKD. CDR3 protein: CATSDLGTVGTPTGELFF. CDR3 nucleotides: TGTGCCACCAGTGATTTGGGGACAGTCGGGACCCCCACCGGGGAGCTGTTTTTT.

V is TRBV12-3 or TRBV12-4 and J is TRBJ2-1, with a weak D call TRBD1 (6 bases). The J call may be mistaken, given a closer DNA end match to TRBJ2-7. This CDR3 is 17 amino acids long. This chain's CDR3 is CASSFGGQRDLYNEQYF. CDR3 sequence (DNA): TGTGCCAGCAGTTTTGGGGGCCAAAGGGACCTTTACAATGAGCAGTACTTC.

The gene calls are TRBV7-9 and TRBJ2-4; D remains ambiguous. TRBJ2-5 matches the DNA end more closely, so the J call is doubtful. Germline V gives CDR1 SEHNR, CDR2 FQNEAQ (reference sequence). The CDR3 sequence is 15 residues long. The CDR3 DNA reads TGTGCCAGCAGTTCTCTGAGCAGGTCTTCGGAGACCCAGTACTTC. Translation gives CASSSLSRSSETQYF.

J is TRBJ2-1 and V is TRBV6-5, with D possibly matching TRBD1 (6 bases). Germline assignment: CDR1 MNHEY and CDR2 SVGAGI. Between the trimmed V and J ends, which lost 2 bases and 4 bases, there was a span of 9 bases. The CDR3 has 14 residues. CDR3 bases: TGTGCCAGCAGTTACAGGACAGTTTACAATGAGCAGTTCTTC. Protein sequence: CASSYRTVYNEQFF.

J is TRBJ2-2 and V is TRBV12-3 or TRBV12-4, with TRBD2 matching 14 bases. This CDR3 comprises 16 residues. V gave up 6 bases and J gave up 6 bases; unmatched junction bases: 6. CDR3 residues: CASSPGLAGVAGELFF. CDR3 bases: TGTGCCAGCAGCCCGGGACTAGCGGGAGTCGCCGGGGAGCTGTTTTTT.

The J gene is TRBJ2-2, the V gene TRBV11-3; D remains unclear. The CDR3 length is 14 residues. Looked up from germline, CDR1 is SGHNT and CDR2 is YENEEA. The V end was cut by 4 bases, the J end by 5 bases, with 11 bases between. The CDR3 sequence is CASSSGGDTGELFF. CDR3 sequence (DNA): TGTGCCAGCAGCTCTGGTGGGGATACCGGGGAGCTGTTTTTT.

This chain connects TRBV18 to TRBJ2-5, with D maybe TRBD1 (5 bases). The CDR3 extends over 14 amino acids. The V end lost 3 bases, the J end lost 3 bases, and 11 bases lay between the germline ends. CDR1 and CDR2 (germline): KGHSH, LQKENI. CDR3 sequence (DNA): TGTGCCAGCTCACCCCAGGGTAACAAAGAGACCCAGTACTTC. It specifies CASSPQGNKETQYF.

This rearrangement joins TRBV28 to TRBJ2-3; D may be TRBD2 (6 bases). Trimming shortened V by 7 bases and J by 6 bases, and 14 bases separated the two germline ends. The CDR3 extends over 13 amino acids. The germline CDR1 and CDR2 sequences are MDHEN and SYDVKM. The DNA of the CDR3 is TGTGCCAGCACCCAGCGACTAGACGATACGCAGTATTTT. Protein sequence: CASTQRLDDTQYF.